Below are 20 T cell receptor beta chains sequenced from a single sample in a study of CD8+ T cells in alopecia areata. Treatment of the sample: oral pan-JAK inhibitor, 5-10 mg twice daily. After isolation, RNA underwent reverse transcription to generate cDNA as the sequencing template. Profiled with immunoSEQ multiplex PCR; TCRdb holds only in-frame clones, not every one. The top ten hold over 8.5% of the sample, which has approximately 100,000 clones, about nine tenths seen once. The input for sequencing was CD8+ T cells sorted from blood, taken between weeks 30 and 35, from a patient treated with tofacitinib. The receptor set was obtained from a human donor with alopecia areata.

This rearrangement joins TRBV4-1 to TRBJ2-3; 9 bases agree with TRBD1. V was clipped by 1 base and J by 4 bases; unmatched bases: 3. The germline V gene encodes CDR1 MGHRA and CDR2 YSYEKL. This CDR3 spans 15 amino acids. CDR3 nucleotides: TGCGCCAGCAGCCAAGGACAGGGGGGGGCAGATACGCAGTATTTT. Translation gives CASSQGQGGADTQYF.

The J gene is TRBJ2-2, the V gene TRBV29-1, with 7 bases identical to TRBD1. Germline V gene sequence: CDR1 SQVTM, CDR2 ANQGSEA. The CDR3 is made up of 14 amino acids. Trimming removed 6 bases from V and 4 bases from J; junction bases left unmatched: 8. The CDR3 DNA is TGCAGCGTATCTGACGGACAGGCCACCGGGGAGCTGTTTTTT. Protein sequence: CSVSDGQATGELFF.

The chain recombines TRBV7-9 with TRBJ2-1; 9 bases fit TRBD2. The V gene end was trimmed by 5 bases and the J gene end by 4 bases; junction bases not matched to a gene: 12. This CDR3 has 17 residues. CDR1 and CDR2 (germline): SEHNR, FQNEAQ (reference sequence). The CDR3 coding sequence is TGTGCCAGCAGCCCTAGCCCAGCGGGAGGACCATACAATGAGCAGTTCTTC. This translates into CASSPSPAGGPYNEQFF.

The count of this clone is one. CDR3 amino acids: CASSLWQGLSGANVLTF. The CDR3 coding sequence is TGTGCCAGCTCACTCTGGCAGGGACTCTCTGGGGCCAACGTCCTGACTTTC. This rearrangement joins TRBV18 to TRBJ2-6, with D perhaps matching TRBD2 (6 bases). The germline gives CDR1 KGHSH, CDR2 LQKENI. V was clipped by 4 bases and J by 0 bases, with 13 bases between them. This CDR3 is built from 17 residues.

The chain couples TRBV27 to TRBJ1-1; D may be TRBD1 (5 bases). The V end lost 6 bases, the J end lost 4 bases, and 9 bases lay between the germline ends. The CDR3 runs 12 residues. Germline CDR1 and CDR2: MNHEY and SMNVEV (reference sequence). CDR3 loop: CASRTGGTEAFF. The CDR3 coding sequence is TGTGCCAGCAGGACCGGGGGCACTGAAGCTTTCTTT.

In this sample, this clone turned up a few times. This chain uses TRBV28 with TRBJ2-7; the D is unclear. CDR3 length: 14 residues. Trimming pared 0 bases from V and 5 bases from J, leaving 11 bases between. Germline values: CDR1 MDHEN, CDR2 SYDVKM. CDR3 region: CASSLCWIPHEQYF. The CDR3 DNA is TGTGCCAGCAGTTTATGTTGGATTCCCCACGAGCAGTACTTC.

The chain links TRBV15 to TRBJ2-1; D is unclear. This CDR3 is built from 13 residues. V dropped 2 bases and J dropped 9 bases, with 11 bases sitting between them. In germline, CDR1 is LNHNV, CDR2 YYDKDF (reference sequence). CDR3 protein: CATSRLLGGEQFF. CDR3 nucleotide sequence: TGTGCCACCAGCAGACTCTTGGGCGGTGAGCAGTTCTTC.

The chain links TRBV6-1 to TRBJ1-1; D not resolved. The V end was cut by 5 bases, the J end by 1 base, with 8 bases between. The CDR3 is made up of 13 amino acids. Germline CDR1 MNHNS, CDR2 SASEGT. In DNA form, the CDR3 reads TGTGCCAGCAGTCCTACAGAGAACACTGAAGCTTTCTTT. Its protein is CASSPTENTEAFF.

The chain has TRBV12-5 and TRBJ2-4; 10 bases fit TRBD1. The CDR3 is 14 amino acids. Germline V gene sequence: CDR1 LGHNT, CDR2 FRNRAP. Trimming removed 6 bases from V and 7 bases from J; junction bases left unmatched: 6. The CDR3 region has the DNA TGTGCTAGTGGAGGATGGGACAGGGGTAACATTCAGTACTTC. Amino acid sequence: CASGGWDRGNIQYF.

This chain links TRBV7-6 with TRBJ1-1, with TRBD1 identical over 7 bases. Germline CDR1 SGHVS, CDR2 FNYEAQ. CDR3 length equals 13 residues. After removal of 6 bases from V and 8 bases from J, the junction contained 9 bases not matched to a gene. The CDR3 loop is CASSVQGLEEAFF. CDR3 nucleotide sequence: TGTGCCAGCAGTGTACAGGGGCTTGAGGAAGCTTTCTTT.

The chain employs TRBV2 and TRBJ2-1; TRBD2 might be the D (5 bases). Trimming shortened V by 6 bases and J by 1 base, and 19 bases separated the two germline ends. Germline V gene sequence: CDR1 SNHLY, CDR2 FYNNEI. The CDR3 has 17 residues. CDR3 in DNA: TGTGCCAGCAGCCCCCCAGCGGAAAGCGCGTCCTACAATGAGCAGTTCTTC. The encoded protein is CASSPPAESASYNEQFF.

This chain joins TRBV5-1 and TRBJ2-7, with 7 bases fitting TRBD1. Germline values: CDR1 SGHRS, CDR2 YFSETQ. This CDR3 region has 13 residues. Trimming removed 3 bases from V and 5 bases from J; junction bases left unmatched: 5. CDR3 bases: TGCGCCAGCAGCTGGACAGGTGCGGACGAGCAGTACTTC. Protein: CASSWTGADEQYF.

The chain joins TRBV5-4 to TRBJ2-1; 7 nucleotides match TRBD2. The germline gives CDR1 SGHNT, CDR2 YYREEE (reference sequence). The junction had 9 bases not matched to a gene; V was cut back by 1 base and J by 5 bases. This CDR3 region has 16 residues. CDR3 DNA sequence: TGTGCCAGCAGCTTGAGGGACTACCAACTAGACAATGAGCAGTTCTTC. Residues: CASSLRDYQLDNEQFF.

The chain joins TRBV15 to TRBJ2-5; 8 bases align to TRBD1. The end of the DNA fits TRBJ2-7 better, so the J call may be wrong. This CDR3 is 12 amino acids long. CDR1 and CDR2 (germline): LNHNV, YYDKDF (reference sequence). This CDR3 reads CATEGQGHEQYF. The CDR3 DNA is TGTGCCACAGAAGGACAGGGCCACGAGCAGTACTTC.

This clone was picked up one time. Since the CDR3 does not end with the conserved phenylalanine or tryptophan, this likely comes from a read error. The chain uses TRBV9 and TRBJ2-7; the D is unclear. Trimming removed 3 bases at V and 1 base at J, with 8 bases between. CDR1 and CDR2 (germline): SGDLS, YYNGEE. The CDR3 is 13 amino acids. The DNA of the CDR3 is TGTGCCAGCAGCGCCTCTACATCCTACGAGCAGTACTCC. It translates to CASSASTSYEQYS.

The chain links TRBV6-1 to TRBJ2-1, with D uncertain. The CDR3 is 15 residues long. The germline CDR1 and CDR2 sequences are MNHNS and SASEGT. Trimming shortened V by 4 bases and J by 6 bases, and 16 bases separated the two germline ends. The chain's CDR3 is CASSGRSPFVNEQFF. For the CDR3, the DNA is TGTGCCAGCAGTGGCCGGTCTCCCTTTGTCAATGAGCAGTTCTTC.

The rearrangement links TRBV5-6 to TRBJ1-2, with D possibly being TRBD1 (6 bases). The CDR3 runs to 16 residues. CDR1 SGHDT and CDR2 YYEEEE come from the germline V gene. Trimming removed 0 bases from V and 3 bases from J, with 15 bases in between. CDR3 in amino acids: CASSLAGSGAYYGYTF. CDR3 nucleotides: TGTGCCAGCAGCTTGGCCGGTTCAGGGGCCTACTATGGCTACACCTTC.

The rearrangement joins TRBV12-1 to TRBJ1-2; the tabulated D call, TRBD1, remains unverified against the DNA. TRBV12-1 is deemed a pseudogene. The CDR3 covers 18 residues. The CDR3 spells CASSFGLHRGRKPYGYTF. DNA of the CDR3: TGTGCCAGCAGCTTTGGGCTCCACAGGGGGCGAAAACCTTATGGCTACACCTTC.

The chain carries TRBV5-6 and TRBJ2-3; D possibly corresponds to TRBD2 (6 bases). V was shortened by 4 bases and J by 2 bases, with 11 bases between the two germline ends. The CDR3 loop spans 14 amino acids. Germline V lookup: CDR1 SGHDT, CDR2 YYEEEE. The CDR3 spells CASSRSGITDTQYF. The CDR3 DNA sequence: TGTGCCAGCAGCCGTAGCGGAATCACAGATACGCAGTATTTT.

The gene calls are TRBV9 and TRBJ2-1; 9 bases line up with TRBD2. The CDR3 contains 15 residues. CDR1 is SGDLS and CDR2 is YYNGEE in the germline V gene. V lost 2 bases to trimming and J lost 5 bases; unmatched junction nucleotides: 5. The CDR3 loop reads CASSVSGSEDNEQFF. For the CDR3, the DNA is TGTGCCAGCAGCGTTAGCGGGAGTGAAGACAATGAGCAGTTCTTC. Supplemented by reference TRBV9 and TRBJ2-1, the full variable domain reads DSGVTQTPKHLITATGQRVTLRCSPRSGDLSVYWYQQSLDQGLQFLIQYYNGEERAKGNILERFSAQQFPDLHSELNLSSLELGDSALYFCASSVSGSEDNEQFFGPGTRLTVL.